The entry below describes one T cell receptor beta chain. Its antigen is unidentified. A junction boundary mismatches the germline segment, possibly from a read error. With approximately 10 days of culture completed, CD4+ T cells were isolated. Of the BNT162b2 and mRNA-1273 vaccines, participants received two doses of one or the other. Vaccinated participants had no history of SARS-CoV-2 infection and tested negative for nucleocapsid antibodies. Cultures received IL-2 medium that replaced half the medium on days 3 and 7. Measured with immunoSEQ multiplex PCR; TCRdb has only the in-frame clones, and not every one. The sample lists about 57,000 clones, nearly 80% occurring once. The record originates from a study of vaccination effects on CD4 cells after COVID-19. Study-wide findings and caveats: Late post-vaccination, clones induced by infection and those induced by vaccine underwent marked clonal contraction.

In germline, CDR1 is SSHAT, CDR2 FNYEAQ (reference sequence). This CDR3 has 17 amino acids. The rearrangement links TRBV7-7 to TRBJ2-3, with 8 nucleotides matching TRBD1. Source: CD4+ T cells from PBMCs cultured without peptide, taken after COVID-19 vaccination. The TCR originated in a human donor who received a COVID-19 vaccine. The CDR3 sequence: CASSLAIDRGGTDTQYF. The CDR3 DNA reads as TGTGCTAGCAGCTTAGCGATCGACAGGGGAGGAACAGATACGCAGTATTTT.